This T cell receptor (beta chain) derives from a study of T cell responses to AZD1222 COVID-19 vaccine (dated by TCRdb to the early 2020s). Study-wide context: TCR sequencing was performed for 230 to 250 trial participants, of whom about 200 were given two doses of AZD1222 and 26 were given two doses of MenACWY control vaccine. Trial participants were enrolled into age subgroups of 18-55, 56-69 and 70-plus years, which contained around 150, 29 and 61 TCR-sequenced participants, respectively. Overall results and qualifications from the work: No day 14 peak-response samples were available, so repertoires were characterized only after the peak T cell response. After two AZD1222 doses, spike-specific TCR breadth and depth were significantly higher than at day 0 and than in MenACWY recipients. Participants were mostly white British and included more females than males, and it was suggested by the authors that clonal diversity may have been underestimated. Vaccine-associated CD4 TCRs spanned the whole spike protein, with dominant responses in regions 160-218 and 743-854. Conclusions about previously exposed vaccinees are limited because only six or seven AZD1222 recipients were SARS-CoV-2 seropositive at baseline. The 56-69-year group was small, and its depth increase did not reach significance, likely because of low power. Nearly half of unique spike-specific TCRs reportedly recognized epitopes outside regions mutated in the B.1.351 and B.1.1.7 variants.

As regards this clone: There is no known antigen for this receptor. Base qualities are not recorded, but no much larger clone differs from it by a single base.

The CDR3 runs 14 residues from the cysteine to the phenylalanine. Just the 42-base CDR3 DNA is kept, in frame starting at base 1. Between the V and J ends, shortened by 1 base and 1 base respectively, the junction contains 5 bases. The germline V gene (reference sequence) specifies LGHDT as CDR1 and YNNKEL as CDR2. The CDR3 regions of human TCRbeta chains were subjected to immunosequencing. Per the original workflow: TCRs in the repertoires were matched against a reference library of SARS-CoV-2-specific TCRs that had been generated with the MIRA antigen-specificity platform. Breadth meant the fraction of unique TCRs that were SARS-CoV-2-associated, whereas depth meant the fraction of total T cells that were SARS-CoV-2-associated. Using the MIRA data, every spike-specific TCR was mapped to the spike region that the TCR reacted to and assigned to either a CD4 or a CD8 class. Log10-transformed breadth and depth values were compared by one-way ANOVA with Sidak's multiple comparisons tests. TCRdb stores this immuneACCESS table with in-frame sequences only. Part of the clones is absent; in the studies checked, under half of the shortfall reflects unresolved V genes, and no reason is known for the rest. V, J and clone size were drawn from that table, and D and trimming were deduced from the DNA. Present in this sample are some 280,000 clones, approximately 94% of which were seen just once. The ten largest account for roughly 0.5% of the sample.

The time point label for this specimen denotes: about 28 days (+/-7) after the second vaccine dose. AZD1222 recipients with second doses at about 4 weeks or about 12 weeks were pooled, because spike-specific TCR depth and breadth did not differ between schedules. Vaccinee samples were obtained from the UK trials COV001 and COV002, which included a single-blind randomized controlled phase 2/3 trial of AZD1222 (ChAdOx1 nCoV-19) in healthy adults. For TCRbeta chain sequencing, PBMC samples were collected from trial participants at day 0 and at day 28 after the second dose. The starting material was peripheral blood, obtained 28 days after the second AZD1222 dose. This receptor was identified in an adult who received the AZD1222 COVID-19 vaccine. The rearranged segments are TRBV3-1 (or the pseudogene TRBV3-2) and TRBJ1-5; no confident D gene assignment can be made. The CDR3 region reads CASSQAASNQPQHF. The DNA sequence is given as TGTGCCAGCAGCCAAGCGGCAAGCAATCAGCCCCAGCATTTT.